These 21 T cell receptor beta chains came from one sample sequenced in a study of blood T cell repertoires in COVID-19. Sequenced by immunoSEQ multiplex PCR; TCRdb stores in-frame clones only, minus some. This sample has 35,000 to 45,000 clones, with about 87% found just once. The sample comprised peripheral blood. The receptors here all came from a human donor in a cohort sampled during active COVID-19.

This clone was detected once. The chain carries TRBV5-6 and TRBJ1-5; 8 bases align to TRBD1. Germline V gene sequence: CDR1 SGHDT, CDR2 YYEEEE. The CDR3 totals 16 residues. V gave up 0 bases and J gave up 7 bases; unmatched junction bases: 9. CDR3 amino acids: CASSLAGTGARQPQHF. The CDR3 bases are TGTGCCAGCAGCTTGGCCGGGACAGGAGCGCGACAGCCCCAGCATTTT. The full variable domain, its missing parts supplied by reference TRBV5-6 and TRBJ1-5, is DAGVTQSPTHLIKTRGQQVTLRCSPKSGHDTVSWYQQALGQGPQFIFQYYEEEERQRGNFPDRFSGHQFPNYSSELNVNALLLGDSALYLCASSLAGTGARQPQHFGDGTRLSIL.

The J gene is TRBJ2-7, the V gene TRBV18; 10 nucleotides align to TRBD1. Germline V CDR1 and CDR2: KGHSH, LQKENI. This CDR3 region has 14 residues. Trimming cost V 5 bases and J 6 bases; bases outside gene matches: 7. Here the CDR3 reads CASSGKGQGVEQYF. The DNA of the CDR3 is TGTGCCAGCTCAGGTAAAGGACAGGGGGTCGAGCAGTACTTC.

The J gene is TRBJ1-4, the V gene TRBV6-5; no reliable D call. Per germline, CDR1 MNHEY and CDR2 SVGAGI. V lost 7 bases and J 0 bases, leaving 12 bases between the germline ends. The CDR3 spans 15 residues. The CDR3 is CASTETGTTNEKLFF. CDR3 nucleotide sequence: TGTGCCAGCACCGAAACGGGAACAACTAATGAAAAACTGTTTTTT.

This chain links TRBV5-1 with TRBJ2-1; 7 bases line up with TRBD2. CDR1 and CDR2 from the germline V gene are SGHRS and YFSETQ. V shed 4 bases, J shed 4 bases, and the junction held 23 bases outside the gene matches. The CDR3 covers 20 residues. CDR3 bases: TGCGCCAGCAGCCCGGCAATGCCCTTATCATGGCGGGAGAGGTACAATGAGCAGTTCTTC. It specifies CASSPAMPLSWRERYNEQFF.

This chain joins TRBV6-2 or TRBV6-3 and TRBJ2-3; 10 bases map to TRBD2. The CDR3 consists of 18 residues. Trimming removed 2 bases from V and 3 bases from J; junction bases left unmatched: 11. Per the germline V gene, CDR1 is MNHEY and CDR2 is SVGEGT. DNA for the CDR3: TGTGCCAGCAGTTACCGGACTAGCGGCCAAAGGTGGACAGATACGCAGTATTTT. Encoded protein: CASSYRTSGQRWTDTQYF.

V is TRBV18 and J is TRBJ1-1; D remains ambiguous. CDR3 length: 13 amino acids. V lost 3 bases, J lost 0 bases, and 5 bases lay in between. Germline CDR1 and CDR2: KGHSH and LQKENI. The CDR3 loop is CASSPNMNTEAFF. The CDR3 nucleotides are TGTGCCAGCTCACCTAACATGAACACTGAAGCTTTCTTT. Based on the CDR3 plus reference TRBV18 and TRBJ1-1, the full variable domain is NAGVMQNPRHLVRRRGQEARLRCSPMKGHSHVYWYRQLPEEGLKFMVYLQKENIIDESGMPKERFSAEFPKEGPSILRIQQVVRGDSAAYFCASSPNMNTEAFFGQGTRLTVV.

The chain couples TRBV6-5 to TRBJ1-1; D is possibly TRBD1 (5 bases). The germline V and J ends were trimmed by 0 bases and 4 bases, with 12 bases remaining between them. In germline, CDR1 is MNHEY, CDR2 SVGAGI. The length of the CDR3 is 15 residues. DNA for the CDR3: TGTGCCAGCAGTTACTCGACTGGGGGGGGCACTGAAGCTTTCTTT. It codes for CASSYSTGGGTEAFF.

The V and J genes are TRBV5-8 and TRBJ2-5; no firm D call. V gave up 4 bases and J gave up 5 bases, with 18 bases separating them. Per germline, CDR1 SGHTS and CDR2 YDEGEE. The CDR3 is 15 amino acids. Here the CDR3 reads CASSPRPVLEETQYF. CDR3 coding DNA: TGTGCCAGCAGCCCCCGACCGGTACTGGAGGAGACCCAGTACTTC.

The CDR3 DNA follows: TGTGCCAGCAGCCCTAGGGGGAGCTACAATGAGCAGTTCTTC. This translates into CASSPRGSYNEQFF. The chain combines TRBV2 with TRBJ2-1; a weak D match, TRBD1 (6 bases). This CDR3 region has 14 residues. CDR1 SNHLY and CDR2 FYNNEI come from the germline V gene. V was pared by 6 bases and J by 3 bases, with 12 bases between.

The V and J genes are TRBV2 and TRBJ1-1; D call uncertain. The CDR3 is 14 amino acids. The germline V and J ends were trimmed by 1 base and 4 bases, with 10 bases remaining between them. Germline assignment: CDR1 SNHLY and CDR2 FYNNEI. The CDR3 DNA reads TGTGCCAGCAGTGAAGGTATGGAGGCCACTGAAGCTTTCTTT. It translates to CASSEGMEATEAFF.

The J gene is TRBJ2-1, the V gene TRBV27; D ambiguous. The CDR3 consists of 12 residues. V lost 10 bases and J 5 bases, leaving 12 bases between the germline ends. In germline, CDR1 is MNHEY, CDR2 SMNVEV (reference sequence). CDR3 nucleotides: TGTGCCACCCTACGGAGTGACAATGAGCAGTTCTTC. It translates to CATLRSDNEQFF.

The chain carries TRBV7-9 and TRBJ1-2, with unresolved D. The germline gives CDR1 SEHNR, CDR2 FQNEAQ (reference sequence). The V and J ends lost 5 bases and 5 bases respectively, with 18 bases between them. The CDR3 has 15 amino acids. CDR3 nucleotides: TGTGCCAGCAGCCGGAACAGAGACCCTCGGTATGGCTACACCTTC. Translated: CASSRNRDPRYGYTF. The entire variable domain, with the rest obtained from reference TRBV7-9 and TRBJ1-2, is as follows: DTGVSQNPRHKITKRGQNVTFRCDPISEHNRLYWYRQTLGQGPEFLTYFQNEAQLEKSRLLSDRFSAERPKGSFSTLEIQRTEQGDSAMYLCASSRNRDPRYGYTFGSGTRLTVV.

This clone came up once. The chain carries TRBV6-5 and TRBJ1-3, with TRBD1 identical over 7 bases. Germline CDR1 is MNHEY and CDR2 is SVGAGI. V shed 7 bases, J shed 0 bases, and the junction held 6 bases outside the gene matches. The CDR3 loop spans 15 amino acids. CDR3 sequence (DNA): TGTGCCAGCAAGCCGGGACAGAGCTCTGGAAACACCATATATTTT. It yields the protein CASKPGQSSGNTIYF.

The rearrangement uses TRBV19 and TRBJ1-1; TRBD1 aligns across 8 bases. J gave up 0 bases and V 7 bases, and 7 bases lay outside the gene matches. The CDR3 is 15 residues long. From germline, CDR1 is LNHDA and CDR2 SQIVND (reference sequence). The CDR3 bases are TGTGCCAGTAAGACAGGGGCGGTAATGAACACTGAAGCTTTCTTT. As protein: CASKTGAVMNTEAFF. The complete variable domain, with remaining parts taken from reference TRBV19 and TRBJ1-1, reads DGGITQSPKYLFRKEGQNVTLSCEQNLNHDAMYWYRQDPGQGLRLIYYSQIVNDFQKGDIAEGYSVSREKKESFPLTVTSAQKNPTAFYLCASKTGAVMNTEAFFGQGTRLTVV.

V gene TRBV7-9 combines with J gene TRBJ2-5, with a tentative D call TRBD1 (6 bases). V gave up 2 bases and J gave up 2 bases, with 12 bases separating them. This CDR3 spans 15 amino acids. CDR1 is SEHNR and CDR2 is FQNEAQ in the germline V gene (reference sequence). In nucleotides, the CDR3 is TGTGCCAGCAGCTTAATACGCGGACAGCAAGAGACCCAGTACTTC. Protein sequence: CASSLIRGQQETQYF.

The chain links TRBV7-2 to TRBJ2-1; 9 bases are a match to TRBD1. The V gene's germline CDR1 is SGHTA and CDR2 FQGNSA. The CDR3 extends over 14 amino acids. J gave up 5 bases and V 7 bases, and 6 bases lay outside the gene matches. The CDR3: CASITGTGNNEQFF. The DNA for the CDR3 is TGTGCCAGCATCACCGGGACAGGGAACAATGAGCAGTTCTTC.

The chain is built from TRBV5-1 and TRBJ2-7; weak D call: TRBD1 (5 bases). CDR1 is SGHRS and CDR2 is YFSETQ in the germline V gene. Between the trimmed V and J ends, which lost 4 bases and 4 bases, there was a span of 15 bases. The CDR3 sequence is 14 residues long. The CDR3 DNA follows: TGCGCCAGCAGCCACCAGGGTATCGGTTACGAGCAGTACTTC. Protein: CASSHQGIGYEQYF.

This chain joins TRBV6-6 and TRBJ2-1; 10 bases align to TRBD2. This CDR3 has 18 amino acids. The germline V gene has CDR1 MNHNY and CDR2 SVGAGI (reference sequence). Germline trimming cut 5 bases from V and 0 bases from J; bases unmatched to any gene: 10. This CDR3 is CASSRKTSGLSSYNEQFF. The CDR3 DNA reads TGTGCCAGCAGTCGAAAGACTAGCGGGTTAAGCTCCTACAATGAGCAGTTCTTC.

The J gene is TRBJ2-7, the V gene TRBV28; D possibly corresponds to TRBD2 (5 bases). The V end lost 1 base, the J end lost 6 bases, and 10 bases lay between the germline ends. The CDR3 sequence is 13 residues long. CDR1 MDHEN and CDR2 SYDVKM come from the germline V gene. Here the CDR3 reads CASSLYPGSEQYF. The CDR3 nucleotides read TGTGCCAGCAGTTTATACCCTGGGAGCGAGCAGTACTTC.

This clone was counted only a few times. The chain has TRBV6-2 or TRBV6-3 and TRBJ1-5; D not resolved. The CDR3 covers 14 residues. Germline CDR1 is MNHEY and CDR2 is SVGEGT. Trimming pared 5 bases from V and 3 bases from J, leaving 11 bases between. Written as DNA, the CDR3 is TGTGCCAGCAGTAGGCGGGCAGACAATCAGCCCCAGCATTTT. Its protein is CASSRRADNQPQHF.

The chain is built from TRBV30 and TRBJ1-2; D might be TRBD1 (6 bases). Germline assignment: CDR1 GTSNPN and CDR2 SVGIG (reference sequence). V lost 0 bases to trimming and J lost 12 bases, with 14 bases between them. This CDR3 is 12 amino acids long. The DNA for the CDR3 is TGTGCCTGGAGTGTACAGGGCAGCGTCCACACCTTC. Protein product: CAWSVQGSVHTF.